The entry that follows covers one T cell receptor (beta chain) sequence. Its antigen is as yet unknown. Each CDR3 protein is one row after TCRdb ran MiXCR on the reads. The sample consists of about 890,000 distinct CDR3 sequences, around 29% of them appearing once. The CDR3 extends over 17 amino acids. Per germline, CDR1 MGHRA and CDR2 YSYEKL. V shed 3 bases, J shed 2 bases, and the junction held 13 bases outside the gene matches. The data are from a study of T cell repertoires in cytomegalovirus infection. Overall study: CMV infection plus the matching HLA type was flagged by public TCR beta signatures.

The origin of this receptor is a human donor in good health (CMV status not recorded). Some clones in this sample may be carry-over from other donors' samples. This rearrangement joins TRBV4-1 to TRBJ2-7, with 7 bases lining up with TRBD1. The sample was cultured CD8+ T cells from PBMCs, taken from culture after CMV antigen stimulation. The CDR3 DNA is TGCGCCAGCAGCCACGGTTTTGACAGGGAAAACCCCTACGAGCAGTACTTC. Residues: CASSHGFDRENPYEQYF.